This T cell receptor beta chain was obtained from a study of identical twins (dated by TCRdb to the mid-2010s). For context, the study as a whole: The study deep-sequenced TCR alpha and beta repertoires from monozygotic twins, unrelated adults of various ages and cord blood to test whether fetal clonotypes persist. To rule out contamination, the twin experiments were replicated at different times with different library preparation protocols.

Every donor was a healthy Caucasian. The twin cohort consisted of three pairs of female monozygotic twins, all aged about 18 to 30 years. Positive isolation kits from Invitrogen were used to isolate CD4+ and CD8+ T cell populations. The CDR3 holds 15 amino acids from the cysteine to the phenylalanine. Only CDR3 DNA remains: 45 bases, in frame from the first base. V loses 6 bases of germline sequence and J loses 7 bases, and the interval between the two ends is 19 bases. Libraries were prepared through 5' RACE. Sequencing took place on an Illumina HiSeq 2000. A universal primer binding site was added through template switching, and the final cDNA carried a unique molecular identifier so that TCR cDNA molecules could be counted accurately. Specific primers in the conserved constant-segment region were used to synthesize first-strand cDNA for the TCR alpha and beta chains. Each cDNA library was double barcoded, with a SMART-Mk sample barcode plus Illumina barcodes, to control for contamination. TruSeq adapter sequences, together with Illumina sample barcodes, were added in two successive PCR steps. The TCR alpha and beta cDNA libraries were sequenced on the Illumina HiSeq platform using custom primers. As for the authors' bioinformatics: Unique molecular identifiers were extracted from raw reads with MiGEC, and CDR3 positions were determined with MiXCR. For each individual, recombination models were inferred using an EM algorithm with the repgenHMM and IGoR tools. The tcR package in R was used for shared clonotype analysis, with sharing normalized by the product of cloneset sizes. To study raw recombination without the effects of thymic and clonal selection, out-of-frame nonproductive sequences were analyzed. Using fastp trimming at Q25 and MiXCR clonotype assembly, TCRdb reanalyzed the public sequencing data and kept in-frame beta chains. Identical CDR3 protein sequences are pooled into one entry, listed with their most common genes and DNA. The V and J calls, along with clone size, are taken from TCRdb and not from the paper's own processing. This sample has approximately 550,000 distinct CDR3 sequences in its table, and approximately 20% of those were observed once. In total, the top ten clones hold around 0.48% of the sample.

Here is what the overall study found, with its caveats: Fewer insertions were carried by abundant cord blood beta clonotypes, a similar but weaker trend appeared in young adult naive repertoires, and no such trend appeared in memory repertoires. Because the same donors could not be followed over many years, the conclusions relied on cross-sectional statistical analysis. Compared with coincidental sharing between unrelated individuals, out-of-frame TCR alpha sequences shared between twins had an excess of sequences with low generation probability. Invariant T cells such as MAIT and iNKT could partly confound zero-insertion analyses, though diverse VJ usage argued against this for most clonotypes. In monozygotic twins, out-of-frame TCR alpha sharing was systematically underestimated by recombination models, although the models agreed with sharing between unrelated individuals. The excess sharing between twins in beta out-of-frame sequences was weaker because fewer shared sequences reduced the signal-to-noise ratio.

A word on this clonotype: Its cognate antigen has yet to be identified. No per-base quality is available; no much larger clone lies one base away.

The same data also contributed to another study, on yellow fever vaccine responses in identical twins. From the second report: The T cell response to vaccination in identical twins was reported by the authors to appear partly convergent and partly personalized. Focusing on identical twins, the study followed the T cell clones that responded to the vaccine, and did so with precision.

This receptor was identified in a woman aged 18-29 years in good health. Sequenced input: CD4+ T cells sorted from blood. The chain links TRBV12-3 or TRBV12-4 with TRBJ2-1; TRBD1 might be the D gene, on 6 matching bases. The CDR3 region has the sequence CASSIQGAGINEQFF. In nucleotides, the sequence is TGTGCCAGCAGCATACAGGGCGCAGGAATAAATGAGCAGTTCTTC.